This TCR beta chain derives from a study of CD8 T cells in ankylosing spondylitis. MiXCR, applied by TCRdb to the 5' RACE reads, yields one record per CDR3 protein. The table lists around 300,000 distinct CDR3 sequences, approximately 15% of them singletons. This clonotype has only a few counts. Germline V CDR1 and CDR2: SGDLS, YYNGEE. The CDR3 loop spans 13 amino acids. The V end was cut by 2 bases, the J end by 5 bases, with 10 bases between. This receptor was obtained from a male donor with ankylosing spondylitis or in good health (not recorded which). V and J are TRBV9 and TRBJ1-2; D uncertain. Material: blood, either unsorted or a sorted T cell fraction (not recorded which). The CDR3 loop is CASSVGPDYGYTF. The DNA for the CDR3 is TGTGCCAGCAGCGTCGGGCCGGATTATGGCTACACCTTC.